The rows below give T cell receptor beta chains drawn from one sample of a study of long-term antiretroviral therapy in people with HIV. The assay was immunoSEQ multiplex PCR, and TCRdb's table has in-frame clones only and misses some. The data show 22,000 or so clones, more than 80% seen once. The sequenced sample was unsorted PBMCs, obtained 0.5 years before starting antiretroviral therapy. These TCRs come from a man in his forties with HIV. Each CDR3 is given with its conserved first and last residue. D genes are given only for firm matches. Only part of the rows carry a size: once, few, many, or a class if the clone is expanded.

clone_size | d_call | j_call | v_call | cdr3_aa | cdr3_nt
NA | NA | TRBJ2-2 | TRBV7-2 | CASSSPGSPGELFF | TGTGCCAGCAGCTCCCCAGGATCGCCCGGGGAGCTGTTTTTT
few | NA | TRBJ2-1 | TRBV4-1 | CASSQAGGGGEQFF | TGCGCCAGCAGCCAAGCCGGGGGCGGGGGTGAGCAGTTCTTC
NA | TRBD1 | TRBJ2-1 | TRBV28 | CATRTGSSYNEQFF | TGTGCCACTCGGACAGGGAGCTCCTACAATGAGCAGTTCTTC
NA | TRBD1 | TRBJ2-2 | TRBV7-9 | CASSSHRGRVGELFF | TGTGCCAGCAGTTCACACAGGGGCCGGGTCGGGGAGCTGTTTTTT
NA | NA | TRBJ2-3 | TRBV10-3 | CAISETDTQYF | TGTGCCATCAGTGAAACAGATACGCAGTATTTT
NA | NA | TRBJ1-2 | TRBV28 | CASSLTRGYGYTF | TGTGCCAGCAGTTTAACCCGGGGCTATGGCTACACCTTC
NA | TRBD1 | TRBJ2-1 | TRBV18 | CASSSTGPPGDEQFF | TGTGCCAGCTCATCGACAGGGCCTCCTGGGGATGAGCAGTTCTTC
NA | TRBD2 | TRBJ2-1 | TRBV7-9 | CASSLAVAGEFF | TGTGCCAGCAGCTTAGCGGTAGCGGGGGAGTTCTTC
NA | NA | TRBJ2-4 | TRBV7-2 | CASSVGVLRNIQYF | TGTGCCAGCAGCGTGGGGGTCCTTAGGAACATTCAGTACTTC
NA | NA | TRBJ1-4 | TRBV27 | CASSLLGQGLLFF | TGTGCCAGCAGTTTACTAGGACAAGGGTTACTGTTTTTT
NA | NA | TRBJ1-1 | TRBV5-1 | CASSLGHGPEAFF | TGCGCCAGCAGCTTGGGACACGGACCCGAAGCTTTCTTT
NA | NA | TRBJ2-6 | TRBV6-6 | CASSLRPGANVLTF | TGTGCCAGTTCCCTTCGTCCAGGGGCCAACGTCCTGACTTTC
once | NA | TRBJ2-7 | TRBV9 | CASSPGLAAYEQYF | TGTGCCAGCAGCCCGGGACTGGCGGCCTACGAGCAGTACTTC
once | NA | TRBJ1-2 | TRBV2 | CASSEAGADYGYTF | TGTGCCAGCAGTGAAGCGGGAGCAGACTATGGCTACACCTTC
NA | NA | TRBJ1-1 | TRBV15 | CATSRERRNTEAFF | TGTGCCACCAGCAGAGAAAGGAGAAACACTGAAGCTTTCTTT
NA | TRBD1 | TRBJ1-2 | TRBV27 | CASSLTGDNPYGYTF | TGTGCCAGCAGTTTAACAGGGGATAATCCCTATGGCTACACCTTC
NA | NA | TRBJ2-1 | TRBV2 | CASKAANNEQFF | TGTGCCAGCAAGGCCGCCAACAATGAGCAGTTCTTC
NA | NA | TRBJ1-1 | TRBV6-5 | CASSLLRNTEAFF | TGTGCCAGCAGTTTACTTAGGAACACTGAAGCTTTCTTT
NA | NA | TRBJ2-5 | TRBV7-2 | CASSLQAAGGQETQYF | TGTGCCAGCAGCTTACAGGCGGCAGGGGGGCAAGAGACCCAGTACTTC
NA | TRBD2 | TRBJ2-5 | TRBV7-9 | CASSLELAGSQETQYF | TGTGCCAGCAGCTTAGAACTAGCGGGGTCACAAGAGACCCAGTACTTC
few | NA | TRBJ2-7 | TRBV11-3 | CASSFRAFGEQYF | TGTGCCAGCAGCTTCCGGGCCTTCGGGGAGCAGTACTTC
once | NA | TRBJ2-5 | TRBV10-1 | CASSLLTAVSRGQETQYF | TGCGCCAGCAGCCTTTTGACAGCAGTGAGTCGCGGTCAAGAGACCCAGTACTTC
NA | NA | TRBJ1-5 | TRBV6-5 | CASATRGGPQHF | TGTGCCAGCGCAACCCGGGGGGGACCCCAGCATTTT
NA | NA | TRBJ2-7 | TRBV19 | CASSMEIPAADSSYEQYF | TGTGCCAGTAGTATGGAAATCCCGGCAGCGGATAGCTCCTACGAGCAGTACTTC
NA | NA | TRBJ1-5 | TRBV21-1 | CASRRQGEQPQHF | TGTGCCAGCAGGCGACAGGGGGAACAGCCCCAGCATTTT
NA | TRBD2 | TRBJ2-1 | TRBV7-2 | CASSLLAGNEQFF | TGTGCCAGCAGCCTGTTAGCGGGGAATGAGCAGTTCTTC
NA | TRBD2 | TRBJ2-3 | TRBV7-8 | CASSPATAGGNTQYF | TGTGCCAGCAGCCCAGCGACAGCGGGGGGGAATACGCAGTATTTT
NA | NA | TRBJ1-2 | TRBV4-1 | CASSQGTPVGQFYGYTF | TGCGCCAGCAGCCAAGGTACTCCGGTTGGGCAGTTCTATGGCTACACCTTC
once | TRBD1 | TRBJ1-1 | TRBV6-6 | CATGTANTEAFF | TGTGCCACCGGGACAGCGAACACTGAAGCTTTCTTT
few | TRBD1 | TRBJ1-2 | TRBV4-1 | CASSQTRDSYGYTF | TGCGCCAGCAGCCAAACCCGGGACAGCTATGGCTACACCTTC
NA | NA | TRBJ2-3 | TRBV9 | CASSVEVTEARDTQYF | TGTGCCAGCAGCGTAGAAGTGACAGAAGCACGGGATACGCAGTATTTT
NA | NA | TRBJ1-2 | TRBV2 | CASSSAYYGYTF | TGTGCCAGCAGCTCAGCCTACTATGGCTACACCTTC
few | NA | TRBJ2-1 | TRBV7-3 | CASSLGGSYNEQFF | TGTGCCAGCAGCTTAGGGGGGTCCTACAATGAGCAGTTCTTC
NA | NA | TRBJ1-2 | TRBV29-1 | CSVESMDSPNYGYTF | TGCAGCGTTGAATCTATGGACAGCCCTAACTATGGCTACACCTTC
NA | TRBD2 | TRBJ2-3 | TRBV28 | CASSLGVAGPTADTQYF | TGTGCCAGCAGCCTCGGAGTAGCGGGACCTACGGCAGATACGCAGTATTTT
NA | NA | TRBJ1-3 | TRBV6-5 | CASRPQAYSGNTIYF | TGTGCCAGCAGACCGCAGGCTTACTCTGGAAACACCATATATTTT
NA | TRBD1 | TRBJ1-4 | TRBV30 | CAWSVGRGIRKLFF | TGTGCCTGGAGTGTGGGCAGGGGGATTCGAAAACTGTTTTTT
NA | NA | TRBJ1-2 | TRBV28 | CASSFRVPLYGYTF | TGTGCCAGCAGTTTTAGGGTTCCCTTATATGGCTACACCTTC
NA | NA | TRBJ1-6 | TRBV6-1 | CASSEQGYDSPLHF | TGTGCCAGCAGTGAACAGGGCTATGATTCACCCCTCCACTTT
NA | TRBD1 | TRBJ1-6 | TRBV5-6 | CASSRGTGYSPLHF | TGTGCCAGCAGCAGGGGGACAGGATATTCACCCCTCCACTTT
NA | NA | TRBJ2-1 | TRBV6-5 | CASTHKDNEQFF | TGTGCCAGCACCCACAAGGACAATGAGCAGTTCTTC
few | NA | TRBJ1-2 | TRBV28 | CASSWEGRRYGYTF | TGTGCCAGCAGTTGGGAGGGGCGGCGGTATGGCTACACCTTC
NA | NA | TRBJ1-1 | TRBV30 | CAWSPIDTLNTEAFF | TGTGCCTGGAGTCCGATCGACACCCTGAACACTGAAGCTTTCTTT
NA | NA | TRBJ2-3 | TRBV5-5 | CASSFGQGGDTQYF | TGTGCCAGCAGCTTTGGCCAGGGTGGAGATACGCAGTATTTT
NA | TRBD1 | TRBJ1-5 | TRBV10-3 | CAISRGTGSNQPQHF | TGTGCCATCAGCCGCGGGACAGGGAGCAATCAGCCCCAGCATTTT
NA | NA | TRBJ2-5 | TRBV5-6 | CASSLVGGSSETQYF | TGTGCCAGCAGCTTGGTAGGAGGGTCGTCGGAGACCCAGTACTTC
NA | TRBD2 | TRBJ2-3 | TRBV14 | CASSFRLAGPSTDTQYF | TGTGCCAGCAGTTTCCGGCTAGCGGGGCCTAGCACAGATACGCAGTATTTT
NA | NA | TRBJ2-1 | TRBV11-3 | CASSLEGQYNEQFF | TGTGCCAGCAGCTTAGAAGGTCAGTACAATGAGCAGTTCTTC
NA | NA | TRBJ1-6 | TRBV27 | CASRLDRSGNSPLHF | TGTGCCAGCAGGCTAGACAGGTCAGGTAATTCACCCCTCCACTTT
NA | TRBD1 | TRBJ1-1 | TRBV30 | CAWSRGQGVLGAFF | TGTGCCTGGAGTCGAGGACAGGGAGTATTGGGGGCTTTCTTT
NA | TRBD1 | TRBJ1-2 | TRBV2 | CASSRTGESGYTF | TGTGCCAGCAGTCGGACAGGGGAGTCTGGCTACACCTTC
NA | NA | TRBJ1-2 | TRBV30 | CAWKDRVGYTF | TGTGCCTGGAAGGATCGGGTTGGCTACACCTTC
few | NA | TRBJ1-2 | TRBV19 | CASSRDGVWDYGYTF | TGTGCCAGTAGCAGAGACGGGGTTTGGGACTATGGCTACACCTTC
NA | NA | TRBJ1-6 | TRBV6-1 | CASSEAAGYSPLHF | TGTGCCAGCAGTGAAGCCGCCGGGTACTCACCCCTCCACTTT
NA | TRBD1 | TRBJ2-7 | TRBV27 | CASSLSGQGPYEQYF | TGTGCCAGCAGTTTATCGGGACAGGGACCCTACGAGCAGTACTTC